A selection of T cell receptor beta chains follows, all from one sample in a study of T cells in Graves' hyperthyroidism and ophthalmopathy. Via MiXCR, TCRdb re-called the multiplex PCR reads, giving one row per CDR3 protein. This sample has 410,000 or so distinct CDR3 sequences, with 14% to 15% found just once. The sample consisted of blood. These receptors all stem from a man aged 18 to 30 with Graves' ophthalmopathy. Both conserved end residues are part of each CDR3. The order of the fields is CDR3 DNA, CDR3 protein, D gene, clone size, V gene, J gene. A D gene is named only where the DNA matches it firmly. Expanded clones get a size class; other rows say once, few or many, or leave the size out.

TGCGCCAGCAGTGACAGGGGTTACGCCTATGGCTACACCTTC	CASSDRGYAYGYTF	-	few	TRBV10-1	TRBJ1-2
TGTGCCAGCAGCCGGACAGACAATCAGCCCCAGCATTTT	CASSRTDNQPQHF	-	many	TRBV3-1	TRBJ1-5
TGTGCCAGCACCCACAGACAGCGGGACAGGGGTGGTTACAAGCAGTACTTC	CASTHRQRDRGGYKQYF	TRBD1	-	TRBV6-1	TRBJ2-7
TGCGCCAGCAGCATCTTAGCGGGGGCGAACACCGGGGAGCTGTTTTTT	CASSILAGANTGELFF	TRBD2	-	TRBV5-1	TRBJ2-2
TGTGCCAGTAGTATCGACAGGGTGACTAACTATGGCTACACCTTC	CASSIDRVTNYGYTF	TRBD1	few	TRBV19	TRBJ1-2
TGTGCCACCAGCAGATCCGGGACAGGGGGTGGTTTTGAAGCTTTCTTT	CATSRSGTGGGFEAFF	TRBD1	few	TRBV15	TRBJ1-1
TGTGCCACCAGTGGTGGACAGGGGGGCAGAGAGCCCCAGCATTTT	CATSGGQGGREPQHF	TRBD1	few	TRBV24-1	TRBJ1-5
TGTGCCAGCAGCCAACCGGGACAGACCTACGAGCAGTACTTC	CASSQPGQTYEQYF	TRBD1	many	TRBV3-1	TRBJ2-7
TGTGCCAGCAGCTTAGGGGGACTCTCTGGAAACACCATATATTTT	CASSLGGLSGNTIYF	-	few	TRBV11-3	TRBJ1-3
TGCAGTGCTGGAGCTGTGGCGGGGGGTGAGCAGTACTTC	CSAGAVAGGEQYF	TRBD2	many	TRBV20-1	TRBJ2-7
TGTGCCAGCCGCGAGGCTAGCGGGGGAGCGACCCAGTACTTC	CASREASGGATQYF	TRBD2	-	TRBV27	TRBJ2-5
TGTGCCAGCAGCTTAGCGTTCCACGAGCAGTACTTC	CASSLAFHEQYF	-	many	TRBV11-3	TRBJ2-7
TGTGCCACCACGGGACAGGTCGACTACGAGCAGTACTTC	CATTGQVDYEQYF	TRBD1	-	TRBV6-1	TRBJ2-7
TGTGCCACCAGTGATTTTAGGGGTGACAATGAGCAGTTCTTC	CATSDFRGDNEQFF	-	few	TRBV24-1	TRBJ2-1
TGTGCTAGTGGTTTGGGACAGGGGGTGGGATATGGCTACACCTTC	CASGLGQGVGYGYTF	TRBD1	-	TRBV12-5	TRBJ1-2
TGTGCCAGCAGTACTAAGGGGTCGGATACGCAGTATTTT	CASSTKGSDTQYF	-	-	TRBV12-3/TRBV12-4	TRBJ2-3
TGTGCCAGCAGGGCGGGGGGCTGCAATGAGCAGTTCTTC	CASRAGGCNEQFF	TRBD2	-	TRBV6-2/TRBV6-3	TRBJ2-1
TGTGCCAGCAGTGTCAGGACAGCCGCTTATAATGAAAAACTGTTTTTT	CASSVRTAAYNEKLFF	-	-	TRBV25-1	TRBJ1-4
TGTGCCAGTAGCGGCGGGACCCAGTACTTC	CASSGGTQYF	-	many	TRBV11-2	TRBJ2-5
TGTGCCAGCAGCTTAGGGGCAGGGGGGCAATCTACCTATCAAGAGACCCAGTACTTC	CASSLGAGGQSTYQETQYF	-	many	TRBV7-9	TRBJ2-5
TGTGCCAGCAGCTACTCCGGGGCCGAGCAGTTCTTC	CASSYSGAEQFF	-	many	TRBV11-2	TRBJ2-1
TGTGCCAGCAACAGACCGGGTGGTGGGGAGCAGTTCTTC	CASNRPGGGEQFF	-	many	TRBV11-1	TRBJ2-1
TGTGCCAGCAGTCACAGGACTCGCCGCGAGCAGTACTTC	CASSHRTRREQYF	-	many	TRBV27	TRBJ2-7
TGTGCCAGCAGCCTTTCGGGGGGATACGATGAGCAGTTCTTC	CASSLSGGYDEQFF	TRBD2	-	TRBV7-3	TRBJ2-1
TGCGCCAGCAGCTTGGTGTCAGGGGGCGGCCCGGGCTATGGCTACACCTTC	CASSLVSGGGPGYGYTF	TRBD1	many	TRBV5-1	TRBJ1-2
TGTGCCAGCAGCTTGGCCCAGGGAAGGGAGACCCAGTACTTC	CASSLAQGRETQYF	-	-	TRBV5-6	TRBJ2-5
TGTGCCAGCAGAGGCCCGGGGGCCAGCTCCTACAATGAGCAGTTCTTC	CASRGPGASSYNEQFF	-	few	TRBV13	TRBJ2-1
TGTGCCAGCAGTTCAGTGGTCTCGGAGCAGTACTTC	CASSSVVSEQYF	-	many	TRBV6-1	TRBJ2-7
TGTGCCAGCAGTTACTCGGGCAGGGTACATAATTCACCCCTCCACTTT	CASSYSGRVHNSPLHF	-	-	TRBV6-6	TRBJ1-6
TGTGCCAGTAGGATTAGGGACACGAACACCGGGGAGCTGTTTTTT	CASRIRDTNTGELFF	-	-	TRBV19	TRBJ2-2
TGCGCCAGCAGCCCTGGAGTGGGGGTGGGCTCTGGGGCCAACGTCCTGACTTTC	CASSPGVGVGSGANVLTF	-	few	TRBV5-1	TRBJ2-6
TGTGCCAGCAGTTTTTTGACGGAGGGCCCCACCGGGGAGCTGTTTTTT	CASSFLTEGPTGELFF	-	-	TRBV6-1	TRBJ2-2
TGTGCCAGCAGTTTACTAGCGGGACAACCTACGACGATTTACGAGCAGTACTTC	CASSLLAGQPTTIYEQYF	TRBD2	many	TRBV27	TRBJ2-7
TGCGCCAGCAGCTTCGGGACAGCCGGATCCTACGAGCAGTACTTC	CASSFGTAGSYEQYF	TRBD1	many	TRBV5-1	TRBJ2-7
TGTGCCAGCAGCCAAGTTCGGGACACAGATACGCAGTATTTT	CASSQVRDTDTQYF	-	many	TRBV3-1	TRBJ2-3
TGCAGTGCTAGATCTGCGCCGGCTCAGCCCCAGCATTTT	CSARSAPAQPQHF	-	few	TRBV20-1	TRBJ1-5
TGTGCCAGCAGCTTGCTGGAGTCCTACAATGTGCAGTTCTTC	CASSLLESYNVQFF	-	-	TRBV5-6	TRBJ2-1
TGTGCCAGCAGCCAAGAGGTGCCAGACGGGGAAAAACTGTTTTTT	CASSQEVPDGEKLFF	-	few	TRBV14	TRBJ1-4
TGCAGTGCTAGAGCACGGATAAAACCGGGACTACCCTCCTACGAGCAGTACTTC	CSARARIKPGLPSYEQYF	TRBD2	many	TRBV20-1	TRBJ2-7
TGTGCCAGCACCGGACAGGTCCAAGAGACCCAGTACTTC	CASTGQVQETQYF	TRBD1	-	TRBV6-1	TRBJ2-5
TGCGCCAGCAGTACGGCCGCGACCTACAATGAGCAGTTCTTC	CASSTAATYNEQFF	-	few	TRBV10-2	TRBJ2-1
TGTGCCAGCAGTTTAGGTTTGCTAGCGGGAAATACGCAGTATTTT	CASSLGLLAGNTQYF	TRBD2	many	TRBV12-3/TRBV12-4	TRBJ2-3
TGTGCCTGGAGTCCACGGTGGGGGACTAGCGGCCGAGTGGGCTACGAGCAGTACTTC	CAWSPRWGTSGRVGYEQYF	TRBD2	-	TRBV30	TRBJ2-7
TGTGCCAGCAGCCGACAGAAAGACTCTGGAAACACCATATATTTT	CASSRQKDSGNTIYF	-	few	TRBV6-1	TRBJ1-3
TGTGCCAGCAGCTCCGGGACTAGGCCCTTCTTC	CASSSGTRPFF	TRBD2	-	TRBV11-3	TRBJ2-1
TGCAGTGCTAGGGATGGGTGGGTGGTGAGAGAGCAGTACTTC	CSARDGWVVREQYF	-	-	TRBV20-1	TRBJ2-7